This T cell receptor (beta chain) stems from a study of blood T cell repertoires in COVID-19. Study-level background: Material from acute and convalescent COVID-19 was sourced from the United States, Italy and Spain. Sources were T cells, B-cell-depleted T cells, or PBMCs; the material itself was cDNA or gDNA.

Participants had their cohort set by participant-reported clinical history. Germline assignment: CDR1 SGHNT and CDR2 YYREEE (reference sequence). V dropped 0 bases and J dropped 9 bases, with 13 bases sitting between them. CDR3 length: 14 amino acids. Data came from immunoSEQ multiplex PCR; TCRdb stores just in-frame clones and leaves some out. The sample yields approximately 240,000 clones, approximately 92% seen once. This TCR was recovered from a woman between 18 and 30 years old in a cohort exposed to, infected with or recovered from COVID-19 (not recorded which). The sequencing sample was made of PBMCs or T cells enriched from blood (not recorded which). The chain is built from TRBV5-4 and TRBJ2-1, with D maybe TRBD1 (5 bases). The CDR3 protein is CASSLEDSWVEQFF. CDR3 sequence (DNA): TGTGCCAGCAGCTTGGAAGACAGTTGGGTTGAGCAGTTCTTC.